The next 10 T cell receptor beta chains were all read from a single sample in a study of blood T cell repertoires in COVID-19. This table comes from immunoSEQ multiplex PCR, and its TCRdb copy is limited to in-frame clones, with some not included. Of 300,000 to 500,000 clones in the sample, approximately 86% were seen once. What was sequenced was PBMCs or T cells enriched from blood (not recorded which). These receptors were collected from a woman in her thirties or forties with acute COVID-19.

The CDR3 DNA reads as TGTGCCACCCGCAGGGGGCCCTACTATGGCTACACCTTC. Translating gives CATRRGPYYGYTF. This chain joins TRBV5-6 and TRBJ1-2; TRBD1 matches 8 bases. The CDR3 has 13 residues. The V and J ends lost 9 bases and 3 bases, in that order; junction bases with no gene match: 7. CDR1 is SGHDT and CDR2 is YYEEEE in the germline V gene.

This clone was seen a handful of times. The chain has TRBV2 and TRBJ1-5, with D perhaps matching TRBD1 (5 bases). CDR3 length: 15 residues. Trimming cost V 3 bases and J 1 base, with 10 bases left between them. Per the germline V gene, CDR1 is SNHLY and CDR2 is FYNNEI. The CDR3 nucleotides read TGTGCCAGCAGTGAGGGACTAATCAGCAATCAGCCCCAGCATTTT. Amino acids: CASSEGLISNQPQHF.

The CDR3 region is CASSLGLAEAFF. CDR3 DNA sequence: TGCGCCAGCAGCTTGGGGCTGGCTGAAGCTTTCTTT. This rearrangement joins TRBV5-1 to TRBJ1-1; D unclear. Trimming shortened V by 0 bases and J by 6 bases, and 6 bases separated the two germline ends. Germline lookup yields CDR1 SGHRS and CDR2 YFSETQ. This CDR3 is built from 12 residues.

The rearrangement links TRBV11-3 to TRBJ2-2; 7 bases line up with TRBD2. Germline V gene lookup returns CDR1 SGHNT and CDR2 YENEEA. The CDR3 sequence is 14 residues long. V lost 5 bases and J lost 4; bases outside the gene matches: 4. The CDR3 spells CASSPRTSTGELFF. In DNA form, the CDR3 reads TGTGCCAGCAGCCCACGGACTAGCACCGGGGAGCTGTTTTTT. Full variable domain (outside the CDR3, taken from reference TRBV11-3 and TRBJ2-2): EAGVVQSPRYKIIEKKQPVAFWCNPISGHNTLYWYLQNLGQGPELLIRYENEEAVDDSQLPKDRFSAERLKGVDSTLKIQPAELGDSAVYLCASSPRTSTGELFFGEGSRLTVL.

The chain employs TRBV6-1 and TRBJ1-1; D is unclear. Germline loops: CDR1 MNHNS, CDR2 SASEGT. This CDR3 has 13 amino acids. V lost 1 base and J lost 7, with 10 bases in between. The CDR3 loop is CASSEDWQVEAFF. The CDR3 DNA follows: TGTGCCAGCAGTGAAGACTGGCAGGTTGAAGCTTTCTTT.

The gene calls are TRBV5-1 and TRBJ2-5, with 8 bases aligning to TRBD2. The CDR3 runs 14 residues. Per the germline V gene, CDR1 is SGHRS and CDR2 is YFSETQ. Trimming took 4 bases from V and 7 from J; bases not matched to a gene: 9. The CDR3 loop reads CASSAGTRRGTQYF. For the CDR3, the DNA is TGCGCCAGCAGCGCCGGGACTAGGAGGGGGACCCAGTACTTC.

Here the CDR3 DNA reads TGTGCCAGCAGTTACTCGAGACTAGCGGGGACCTACGAGCAGTACTTC. Protein product: CASSYSRLAGTYEQYF. The genes are TRBV6-2 or TRBV6-3 and TRBJ2-7; TRBD2 matches 11 bases. This CDR3 has 16 residues. Looked up from germline, CDR1 is MNHEY and CDR2 is SVGEGT. With V trimmed by 0 bases and J by 2 bases, 3 bases remained unmatched.

This chain joins TRBV14 and TRBJ1-1; D ambiguous. The V gene's germline CDR1 is SGHDN and CDR2 FVKESK. Trimming stripped 5 bases from V and 4 bases from J, with 14 bases between. There are 14 residues in the CDR3. In nucleotides, the CDR3 is TGTGCCAGCAGCTCTCTCCGGAGTGGCACTGAAGCTTTCTTT. Its protein is CASSSLRSGTEAFF. The full variable domain, rest sourced from reference TRBV14 and TRBJ1-1, is EAGVTQFPSHSVIEKGQTVTLRCDPISGHDNLYWYRRVMGKEIKFLLHFVKESKQDESGMPNNRFLAERTGGTYSTLKVQPAELEDSGVYFCASSSLRSGTEAFFGQGTRLTVV.

The chain combines TRBV30 with TRBJ1-4; the D is unclear. V was cut by 2 bases and J by 7 bases, with 14 bases left in between. The CDR3 is 14 residues long. Per the germline V gene, CDR1 is GTSNPN and CDR2 is SVGIG (reference sequence). In DNA form, the CDR3 reads TGTGCCTGGAGTTTATCCCCTGGGCGTGAAAAACTGTTTTTT. It translates to CAWSLSPGREKLFF.

The chain links TRBV3-1 (or the pseudogene TRBV3-2) to TRBJ1-1; TRBD1 agrees at 8 bases. This CDR3 spans 14 amino acids. J lost 5 bases, V lost 2 bases, and 4 bases had no gene match. CDR1 is LGHDT, CDR2 YNNKEL, per germline (reference sequence). The CDR3 reads CASSQQDRGTEAFF. CDR3 coding DNA: TGTGCCAGCAGCCAACAAGACAGGGGAACTGAAGCTTTCTTT.